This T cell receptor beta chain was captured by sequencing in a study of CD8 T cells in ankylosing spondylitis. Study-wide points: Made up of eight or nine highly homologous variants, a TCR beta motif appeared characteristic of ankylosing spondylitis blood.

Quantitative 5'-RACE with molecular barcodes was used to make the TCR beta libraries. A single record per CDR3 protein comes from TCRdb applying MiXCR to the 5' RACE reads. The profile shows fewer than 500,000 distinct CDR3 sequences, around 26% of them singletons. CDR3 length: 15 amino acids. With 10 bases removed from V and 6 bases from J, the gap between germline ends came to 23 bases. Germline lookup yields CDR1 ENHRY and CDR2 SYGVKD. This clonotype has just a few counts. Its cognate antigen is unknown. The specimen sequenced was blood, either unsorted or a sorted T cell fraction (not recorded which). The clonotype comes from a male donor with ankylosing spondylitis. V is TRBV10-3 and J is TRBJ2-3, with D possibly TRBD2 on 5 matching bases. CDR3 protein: CATKPGFISFDTQYF. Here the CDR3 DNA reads TGTGCCACAAAACCGGGATTTATTTCATTTGATACGCAGTATTTT.